These 21 T cell receptor beta chains originate from one sample sequenced in a study of cytomegalovirus exposure and HLA in healthy donors. Profiling relied on immunoSEQ multiplex PCR, and the TCRdb table lists in-frame clones only, not all of them. The sample lists approximately 46,000 clones, 93% occurring once. The sequenced material came from PBMCs. Receptors originate from a woman aged 18-30 years in good health and CMV-seronegative.

This clone was observed a single time. The V and J genes are TRBV9 and TRBJ2-7; possibly TRBD1 for D (6 bases). Trimming removed 4 bases from V and 0 bases from J, with 8 bases in between. This CDR3 has 13 residues. The germline V gene encodes CDR1 SGDLS and CDR2 YYNGEE. The CDR3 reads CASSPGVSYEQYF. CDR3 DNA sequence: TGTGCCAGCAGCCCAGGGGTCTCCTACGAGCAGTACTTC.

V usage is TRBV7-6 and J usage is TRBJ2-2, with 12 bases fitting TRBD2. There are 15 residues in the CDR3. The junction had 3 bases not matched to a gene; V was cut back by 3 bases and J by 7 bases. The germline V gene has CDR1 SGHVS and CDR2 FNYEAQ. The DNA of the CDR3 is TGTGCCAGCAGCTTCCCGGGACTAGCGGGCGGGGAGCTGTTTTTT. It specifies CASSFPGLAGGELFF.

V and J are TRBV4-1 and TRBJ2-5; 7 bases are a match to TRBD2. V dropped 4 bases and J dropped 0; count of bases not matched to a gene: 14. The germline V gene encodes CDR1 MGHRA and CDR2 YSYEKL. This CDR3 region has 18 residues. The CDR3 bases are TGCGCCAGCAGCCCCGAAGGAGGAGCTAGCGGTAACCAAGAGACCCAGTACTTC. Residues: CASSPEGGASGNQETQYF.

This rearrangement joins TRBV28 to TRBJ2-2; TRBD1 aligns across 9 bases. V trimming: 6 bases; J trimming: 6 bases; junction bases outside the gene matches: 11. The CDR3 contains 16 residues. Germline CDR1 is MDHEN and CDR2 is SYDVKM. DNA for the CDR3: TGTGCCAGCAGAGTAGAGGGACAGGGAGTGGCCGGGGAGCTGTTTTTT. Amino acids: CASRVEGQGVAGELFF.

The V call is TRBV5-1, the J call TRBJ1-5; D call uncertain. CDR1 and CDR2 from the germline V gene are SGHRS and YFSETQ. The CDR3 totals 14 residues. Trimming pared 0 bases from V and 3 bases from J, leaving 7 bases between. CDR3 DNA sequence: TGCGCCAGCAGCTTGGGGGAGCTCAATCAGCCCCAGCATTTT. It specifies CASSLGELNQPQHF.

V is TRBV25-1 and J is TRBJ2-7, with 10 bases that match TRBD1. Germline CDR1 MGHDK, CDR2 SYGVNS. The CDR3 contains 18 residues. V lost 8 bases, J lost 4 bases, and 20 bases stayed unmatched. DNA of the CDR3: TGTGCCAGCGAAAGGACAGGGGGGACATCGGGTCGCCGATACGAGCAGTACTTC. It encodes CASERTGGTSGRRYEQYF.

The chain carries TRBV5-5 and TRBJ2-7, with a weak D call TRBD2 (7 bases). The CDR3 consists of 15 residues. The germline V gene has CDR1 SGHKS and CDR2 YYEKEE (reference sequence). V was clipped by 4 bases and J by 1 base, with 15 bases between them. This CDR3 is CASSNNRGGSYEQYF. The CDR3 region has the DNA TGTGCCAGCAGCAATAATAGGGGGGGATCCTACGAGCAGTACTTC.

This clone came up once. The CDR3 is CASSNGFSTGELFF. The CDR3, as DNA: TGCGCCAGCAGTAACGGGTTTAGTACCGGGGAGCTGTTTTTT. The chain has TRBV10-2 and TRBJ2-2; D gene uncertain. This CDR3 comprises 14 residues. V was trimmed by 5 bases and J by 5 bases, leaving 12 bases between them. Germline V gives CDR1 WSHSY, CDR2 SAAADI.

The chain recombines TRBV5-1 with TRBJ1-2, with 7 positions matching TRBD1. CDR1 is SGHRS, CDR2 YFSETQ, per germline. This CDR3 region has 15 residues. V dropped 2 bases and J dropped 7; count of bases not matched to a gene: 11. For the CDR3, the DNA is TGCGCCAGCAGCTTTGAACAGGGGCCAGTCCGTGGCTACACCTTC. It is translated as CASSFEQGPVRGYTF.

The chain carries TRBV7-9 and TRBJ1-2; 9 bases are shared with TRBD1. The CDR3 is made up of 15 amino acids. Germline loops: CDR1 SEHNR, CDR2 FQNEAQ (reference sequence). V was pared by 1 base and J by 8 bases, with 8 bases of the junction left unmatched. The CDR3 here is CASSLVGDRVSGYTF. CDR3 in DNA: TGTGCCAGCAGCTTAGTGGGGGACAGGGTCTCCGGCTACACCTTC.

Only one count was recorded for this clone. The genes are TRBV4-1 and TRBJ2-5, with D perhaps matching TRBD2 (6 bases). The CDR3 is made up of 15 amino acids. Germline V gene lookup returns CDR1 MGHRA and CDR2 YSYEKL. V gave up 3 bases and J gave up 0 bases, with 11 bases separating them. This chain's CDR3 is CASSQSQRDQETQYF. The CDR3 DNA sequence: TGCGCCAGCAGCCAGTCTCAGCGGGACCAAGAGACCCAGTACTTC.

The chain carries TRBV28 and TRBJ2-1, with D possibly matching TRBD1 (6 bases). V lost 6 bases to trimming and J lost 15 bases, with 24 bases between them. Per the germline V gene, CDR1 is MDHEN and CDR2 is SYDVKM. This CDR3 spans 14 amino acids. The CDR3 here is CASSSDRIFMFRFF. The DNA for the CDR3 is TGTGCCAGCAGCTCAGACAGGATATTTATGTTTAGGTTCTTC.

The chain employs TRBV25-1 and TRBJ1-2, with TRBD1 identical over 11 bases. CDR3 length: 13 amino acids. Unmatched junction bases numbered 4, after V lost 6 bases and J lost 7 bases. Germline lookup yields CDR1 MGHDK and CDR2 SYGVNS. The CDR3 DNA follows: TGTGCCAGCAGCTGGGGACAGGGGGGTGGCTACACCTTC. Translated, it gives CASSWGQGGGYTF.

This rearrangement joins TRBV15 to TRBJ1-6; maybe TRBD1 (6 bases). V was shortened by 3 bases and J by 2 bases, with 14 bases between the two germline ends. The CDR3 consists of 17 residues. Germline values: CDR1 LNHNV, CDR2 YYDKDF (reference sequence). CDR3 nucleotides: TGTGCCACCAGCAGGGGGGCCGGGTCAGCCTATAATTCACCCCTCCACTTT. Translating gives CATSRGAGSAYNSPLHF.

This chain uses TRBV6-5 with TRBJ1-2; unclear D gene. Trimming took 6 bases from V and 4 from J, leaving 15 bases between them. CDR1 is MNHEY and CDR2 is SVGAGI in the germline V gene. The CDR3 loop spans 14 amino acids. The CDR3 bases are TGTGCCAGCAGAACCTTCGGGAGCCTCTATGGCTACACCTTC. This translates into CASRTFGSLYGYTF.

This clone is a singleton in its sample. In nucleotides, the CDR3 is TGTGCCTGGAGTGGGACTAGCGGGAGCCAAGAGACCCAGTACTTC. Its protein product is CAWSGTSGSQETQYF. The chain is built from TRBV30 and TRBJ2-5, with 13 bases aligning to TRBD2. CDR1 GTSNPN and CDR2 SVGIG come from the germline V gene (reference sequence). Trimming removed 1 base from V and 1 base from J; junction bases left unmatched: 0. This CDR3 has 15 residues.

The chain combines TRBV6-4 with TRBJ2-3; 11 bases agree with TRBD2. Germline CDR1 reads MRHNA; CDR2 reads SNTAGT. With 4 bases clipped from V and 4 bases from J, the junction kept 1 base outside the gene matches. The CDR3 is 14 residues long. In nucleotides, the CDR3 is TGTGCCAGCAGTGCTAGCGGGGGGCCAGATACGCAGTATTTT. Amino acid sequence: CASSASGGPDTQYF.

The chain employs TRBV11-2 and TRBJ2-5; possible D gene TRBD2, 5 bases. Trimming took 1 base from V and 2 from J, leaving 11 bases between them. This CDR3 spans 15 amino acids. Germline CDR1 and CDR2: SGHAT and FQNNGV. CDR3 sequence (DNA): TGTGCCAGCAGCTTAGTCAGCCGGGATCAAGAGACCCAGTACTTC. Translation gives CASSLVSRDQETQYF.

The chain employs TRBV2 and TRBJ2-1, with D possibly TRBD1 on 5 matching bases. Germline V gene lookup returns CDR1 SNHLY and CDR2 FYNNEI. CDR3 length: 15 amino acids. The V end was cut by 1 base, the J end by 2 bases, with 9 bases between. The CDR3: CASSEGGPTYNEQFF. Written as DNA, the CDR3 is TGTGCCAGCAGTGAAGGGGGCCCGACCTACAATGAGCAGTTCTTC. The full variable domain, its missing parts supplied by reference TRBV2 and TRBJ2-1, is EPEVTQTPSHQVTQMGQEVILRCVPISNHLYFYWYRQILGQKVEFLVSFYNNEISEKSEIFDDQFSVERPDGSNFTLKIRSTKLEDSAMYFCASSEGGPTYNEQFFGPGTRLTVL.

The chain is built from TRBV6-1 and TRBJ1-3; TRBD1 matches at 7 bases. J was trimmed by 4 bases and V by 7 bases; bases with no gene match: 4. The CDR3 sequence is 13 residues long. Looked up from germline, CDR1 is MNHNS and CDR2 is SASEGT. This CDR3 is CASNGQAGNTIYF. CDR3 DNA sequence: TGTGCCAGCAACGGACAGGCAGGAAACACCATATATTTT.

The chain employs TRBV19 and TRBJ1-2; TRBD1 matches at 8 bases. Germline assignment: CDR1 LNHDA and CDR2 SQIVND (reference sequence). With 3 bases clipped from V and 7 bases from J, the junction kept 13 bases outside the gene matches. The CDR3 is 16 amino acids. In DNA form, the CDR3 reads TGTGCCAGTAGTATCAAACCCGGACAGGGAGTGACTGGCTACACCTTC. It is translated as CASSIKPGQGVTGYTF.